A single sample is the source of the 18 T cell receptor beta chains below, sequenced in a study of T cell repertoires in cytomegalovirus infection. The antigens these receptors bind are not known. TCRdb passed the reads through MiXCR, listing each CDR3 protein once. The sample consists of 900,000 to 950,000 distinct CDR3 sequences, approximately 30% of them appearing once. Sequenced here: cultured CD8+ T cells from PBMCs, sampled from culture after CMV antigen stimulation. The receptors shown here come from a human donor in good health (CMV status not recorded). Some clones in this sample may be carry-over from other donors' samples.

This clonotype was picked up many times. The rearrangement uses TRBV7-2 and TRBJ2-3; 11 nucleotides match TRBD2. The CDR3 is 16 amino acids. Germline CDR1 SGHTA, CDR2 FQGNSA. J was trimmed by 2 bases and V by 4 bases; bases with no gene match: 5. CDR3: CASSSASGGTTDTQYF. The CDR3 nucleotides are TGTGCCAGCAGCTCAGCTAGCGGGGGGACCACAGATACGCAGTATTTT.

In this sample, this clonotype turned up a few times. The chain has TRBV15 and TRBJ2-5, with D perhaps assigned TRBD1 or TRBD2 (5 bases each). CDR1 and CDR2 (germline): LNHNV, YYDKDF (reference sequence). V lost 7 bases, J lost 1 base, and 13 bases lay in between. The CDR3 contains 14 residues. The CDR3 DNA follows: TGTGCCACCAAATATCGAGGGGCCCAAGAGACCCAGTACTTC. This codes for CATKYRGAQETQYF.

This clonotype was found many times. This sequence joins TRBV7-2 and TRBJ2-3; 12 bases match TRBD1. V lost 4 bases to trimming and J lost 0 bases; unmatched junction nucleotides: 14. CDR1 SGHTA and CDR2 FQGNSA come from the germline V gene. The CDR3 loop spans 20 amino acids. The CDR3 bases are TGTGCCAGCAGCTGGCTACCGGGACAGGGGGCAATAGGTAGCACAGATACGCAGTATTTT. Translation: CASSWLPGQGAIGSTDTQYF. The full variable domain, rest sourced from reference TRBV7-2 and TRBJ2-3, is GAGVSQSPSNKVTEKGKDVELRCDPISGHTALYWYRQSLGQGLEFLIYFQGNSAPDKSGLPSDRFSAERTGGSVSTLTIQRTQQEDSAVYLCASSWLPGQGAIGSTDTQYFGPGTRLTVL.

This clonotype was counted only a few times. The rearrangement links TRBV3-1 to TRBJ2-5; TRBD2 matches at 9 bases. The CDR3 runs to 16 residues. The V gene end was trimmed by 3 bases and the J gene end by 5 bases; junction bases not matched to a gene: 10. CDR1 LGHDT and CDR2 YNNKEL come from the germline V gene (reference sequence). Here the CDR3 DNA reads TGTGCCAGCAGCCAGGGCTCTAGCGGGGCCGCCGAGACCCAGTACTTC. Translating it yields CASSQGSSGAAETQYF.

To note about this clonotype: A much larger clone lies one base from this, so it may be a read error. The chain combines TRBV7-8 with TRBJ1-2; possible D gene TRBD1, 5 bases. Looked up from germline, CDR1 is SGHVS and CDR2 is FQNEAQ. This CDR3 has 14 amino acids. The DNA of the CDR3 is TGTGCCAACAGCTCCTATCGGGCAGGGCTAGGCTACACCTTC. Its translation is CANSSYRAGLGYTF.

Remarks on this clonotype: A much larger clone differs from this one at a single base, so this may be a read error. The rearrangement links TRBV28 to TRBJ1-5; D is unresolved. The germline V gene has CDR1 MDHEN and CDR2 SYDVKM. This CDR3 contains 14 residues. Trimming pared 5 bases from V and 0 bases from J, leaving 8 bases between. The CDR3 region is CASSPNYSNQPQHF. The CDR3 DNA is TGTGCCAGCAGTCCGAATTATAGCAATCAGCCCCAGCATTTT.

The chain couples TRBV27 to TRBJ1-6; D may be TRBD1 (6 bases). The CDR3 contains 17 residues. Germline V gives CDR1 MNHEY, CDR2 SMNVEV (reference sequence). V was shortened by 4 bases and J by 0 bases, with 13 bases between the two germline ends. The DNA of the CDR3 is TGTGCCAGCAGTTCCCGACAGGCCCGCTCCTATAATTCACCCCTCCACTTT. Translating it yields CASSSRQARSYNSPLHF.

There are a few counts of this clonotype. The chain's CDR3 is CASDVGWDGYTF. The CDR3 nucleotides are TGTGCCAGCGATGTGGGGTGGGATGGCTACACCTTC. This rearrangement joins TRBV7-2 to TRBJ1-2; D remains unclear. The CDR3 has 12 residues. Germline CDR1 and CDR2: SGHTA and FQGNSA. V was pared by 8 bases and J by 6 bases, with 13 bases between. The entire variable domain, with the rest obtained from reference TRBV7-2 and TRBJ1-2, is as follows: GAGVSQSPSNKVTEKGKDVELRCDPISGHTALYWYRQSLGQGLEFLIYFQGNSAPDKSGLPSDRFSAERTGGSVSTLTIQRTQQEDSAVYLCASDVGWDGYTFGSGTRLTVV.

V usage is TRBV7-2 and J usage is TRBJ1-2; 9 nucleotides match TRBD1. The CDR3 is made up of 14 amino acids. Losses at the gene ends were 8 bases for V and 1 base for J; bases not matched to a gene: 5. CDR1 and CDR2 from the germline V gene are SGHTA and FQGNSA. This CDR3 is CASRGQGVNYGYTF. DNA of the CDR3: TGTGCCAGCCGGGGACAGGGCGTTAACTATGGCTACACCTTC.

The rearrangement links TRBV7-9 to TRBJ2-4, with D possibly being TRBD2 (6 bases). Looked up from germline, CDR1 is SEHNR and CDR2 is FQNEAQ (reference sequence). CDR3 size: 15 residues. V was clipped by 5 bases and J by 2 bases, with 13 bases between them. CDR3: CASSHTSRSKNIQYF. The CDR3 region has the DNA TGTGCCAGCAGCCATACTAGCAGGTCCAAAAACATTCAGTACTTC.

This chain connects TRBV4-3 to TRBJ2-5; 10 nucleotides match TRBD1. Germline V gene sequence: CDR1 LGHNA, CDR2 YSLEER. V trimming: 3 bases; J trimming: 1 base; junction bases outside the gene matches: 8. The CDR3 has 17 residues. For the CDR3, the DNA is TGCGCCAGCAGCCACCCCGGGACAGGGGTCTCCCAAGAGACCCAGTACTTC. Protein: CASSHPGTGVSQETQYF.

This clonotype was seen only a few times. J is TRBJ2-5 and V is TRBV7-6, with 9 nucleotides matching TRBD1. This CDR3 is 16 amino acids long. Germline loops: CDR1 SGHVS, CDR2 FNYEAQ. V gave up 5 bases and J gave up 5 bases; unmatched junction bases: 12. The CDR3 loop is CASSPSDRGGGETQYF. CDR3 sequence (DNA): TGTGCCAGCAGCCCCTCGGACAGGGGAGGCGGCGAGACCCAGTACTTC.

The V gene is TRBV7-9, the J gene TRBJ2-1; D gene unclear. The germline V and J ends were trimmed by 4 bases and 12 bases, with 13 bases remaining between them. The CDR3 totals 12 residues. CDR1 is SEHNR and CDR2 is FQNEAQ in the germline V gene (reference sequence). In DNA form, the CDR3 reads TGTGCCAGCAGCTGGGGTGATAACTGGCAGTTCTTC. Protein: CASSWGDNWQFF.

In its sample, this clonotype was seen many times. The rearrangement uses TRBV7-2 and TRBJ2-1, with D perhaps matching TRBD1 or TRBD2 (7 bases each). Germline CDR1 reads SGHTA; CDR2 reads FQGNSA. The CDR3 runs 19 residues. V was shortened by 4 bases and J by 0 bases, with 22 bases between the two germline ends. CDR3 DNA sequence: TGTGCCAGCAGCTCCGGGCTCCGCGACAGGGAGGGCTCCTACAATGAGCAGTTCTTC. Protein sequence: CASSSGLRDREGSYNEQFF.

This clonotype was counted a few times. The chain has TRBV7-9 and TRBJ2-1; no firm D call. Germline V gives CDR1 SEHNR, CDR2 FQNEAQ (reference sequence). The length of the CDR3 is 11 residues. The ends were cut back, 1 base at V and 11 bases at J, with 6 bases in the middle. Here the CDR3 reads CASSLERKQFF. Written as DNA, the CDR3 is TGTGCCAGCAGCTTAGAGAGGAAGCAGTTCTTC.

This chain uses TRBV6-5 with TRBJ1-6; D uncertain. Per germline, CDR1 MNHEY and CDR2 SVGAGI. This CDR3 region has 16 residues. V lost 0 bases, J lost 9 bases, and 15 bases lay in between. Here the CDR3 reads CASSYSSGPAASPLHF. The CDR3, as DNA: TGTGCCAGCAGTTACTCCTCCGGACCCGCGGCTTCACCCCTCCACTTT.

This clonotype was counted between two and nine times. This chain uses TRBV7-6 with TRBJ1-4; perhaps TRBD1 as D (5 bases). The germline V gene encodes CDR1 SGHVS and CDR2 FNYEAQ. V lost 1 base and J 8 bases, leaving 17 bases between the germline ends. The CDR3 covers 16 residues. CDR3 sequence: CASSLGGRGWDEKLFF. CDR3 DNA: TGTGCCAGCAGCTTAGGAGGGAGGGGCTGGGACGAAAAACTGTTTTTT.

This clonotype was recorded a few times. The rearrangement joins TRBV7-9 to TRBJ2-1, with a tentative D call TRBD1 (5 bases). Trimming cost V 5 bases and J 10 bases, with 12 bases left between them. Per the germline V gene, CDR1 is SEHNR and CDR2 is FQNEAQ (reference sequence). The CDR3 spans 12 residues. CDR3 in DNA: TGTGCCAGCAGCCTCAGGGAAGGGGAGCAGTTCTTC. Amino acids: CASSLREGEQFF.